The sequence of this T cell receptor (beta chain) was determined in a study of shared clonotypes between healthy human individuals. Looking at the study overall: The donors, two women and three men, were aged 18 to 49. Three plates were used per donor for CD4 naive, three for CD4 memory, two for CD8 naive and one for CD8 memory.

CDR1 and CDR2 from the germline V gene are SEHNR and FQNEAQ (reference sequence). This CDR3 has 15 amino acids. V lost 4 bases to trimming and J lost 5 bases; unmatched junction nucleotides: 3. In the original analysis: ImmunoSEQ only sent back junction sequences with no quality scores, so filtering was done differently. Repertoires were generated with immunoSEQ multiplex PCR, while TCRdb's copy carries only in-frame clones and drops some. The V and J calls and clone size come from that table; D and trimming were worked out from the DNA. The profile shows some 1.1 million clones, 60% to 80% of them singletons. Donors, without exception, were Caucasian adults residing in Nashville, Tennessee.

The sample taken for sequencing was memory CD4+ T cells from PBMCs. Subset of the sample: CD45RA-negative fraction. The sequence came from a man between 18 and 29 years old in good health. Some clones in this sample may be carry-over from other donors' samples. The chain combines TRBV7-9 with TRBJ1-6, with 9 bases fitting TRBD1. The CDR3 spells CASSSQGADNSPLHF. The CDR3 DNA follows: TGTGCCAGCAGCTCACAGGGGGCGGATAATTCACCCCTCCACTTT.